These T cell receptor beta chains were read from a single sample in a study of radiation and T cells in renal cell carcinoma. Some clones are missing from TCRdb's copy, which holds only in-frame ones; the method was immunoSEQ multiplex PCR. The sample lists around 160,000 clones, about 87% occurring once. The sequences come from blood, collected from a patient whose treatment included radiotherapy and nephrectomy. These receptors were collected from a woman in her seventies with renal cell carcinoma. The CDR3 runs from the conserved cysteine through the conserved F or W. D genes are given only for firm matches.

DNA: TGTGCCAGCAGCTTAGACCTAGAAGGGGTGACCCAGTACTTC; CDR3: CASSLDLEGVTQYF; D: -; J: TRBJ2-5; V: TRBV7-2
DNA: TGTGCCAGCTCTGGGACAGGGAACGAGCAGTACTTC; CDR3: CASSGTGNEQYF; D: TRBD1; J: TRBJ2-7; V: TRBV18
DNA: TGTGCCACCAGCAGAGATTTGGGGCTCGAGCAGTACTTC; CDR3: CATSRDLGLEQYF; D: -; J: TRBJ2-7; V: TRBV15
DNA: TGTGCCAGCAGCTCCCCAGGAGGGGCTAGCGAAAGCACAGATACGCAGTATTTT; CDR3: CASSSPGGASESTDTQYF; D: -; J: TRBJ2-3; V: TRBV9
DNA: TGTGCCAGCAGCCAGCTGCGGGGCTATGGGGACACTGAAGCTTTCTTT; CDR3: CASSQLRGYGDTEAFF; D: -; J: TRBJ1-1; V: TRBV14
DNA: TGTGCCAGCAACCAACAGGGCATGAACACTGAAGCTTTCTTT; CDR3: CASNQQGMNTEAFF; D: -; J: TRBJ1-1; V: TRBV27
DNA: TGTGCCAGCAGTTACAAGTTTAGCGGGGGGGGACTTGAGCAGTTCTTC; CDR3: CASSYKFSGGGLEQFF; D: TRBD2; J: TRBJ2-1; V: TRBV6-5
DNA: TGTGCCACCAGCAGAACCAAAGCGAGCGGGGAGCTGTTTTTT; CDR3: CATSRTKASGELFF; D: -; J: TRBJ2-2; V: TRBV15
DNA: TGTGCCAGTAGACAGGACGAAAACTATGGCTACACCTTC; CDR3: CASRQDENYGYTF; D: -; J: TRBJ1-2; V: TRBV6-4
DNA: TGTGCCAGCATTCCGGGGGCGCCGAACACTGAAGCTTTCTTT; CDR3: CASIPGAPNTEAFF; D: -; J: TRBJ1-1; V: TRBV28
DNA: TGCAGTGGTGCCGGAAAGAATGAGCAGTTCTTC; CDR3: CSGAGKNEQFF; D: -; J: TRBJ2-1; V: TRBV20-1
DNA: TGTGCCAGCAGCTTGAGTCTAGCGGGGGGAGATACGCAGTATTTT; CDR3: CASSLSLAGGDTQYF; D: TRBD2; J: TRBJ2-3; V: TRBV5-8
DNA: TGTGCCAGCAGCGCCGACGGTACCACCGGTGAGCAGTTCTTC; CDR3: CASSADGTTGEQFF; D: -; J: TRBJ2-1; V: TRBV9
DNA: TGTGCCAGCAGCTCCAGGGGAAGGACCTCCTACGAGCAGTACTTC; CDR3: CASSSRGRTSYEQYF; D: -; J: TRBJ2-7; V: TRBV5-5
DNA: TGTGCCAGCAGCTTAGATGGGGCGACCACTGAAGCTTTCTTT; CDR3: CASSLDGATTEAFF; D: -; J: TRBJ1-1; V: TRBV7-2
DNA: TGTGCCAGCAGCGTAGGCGCTAGCGGGGGGGCAGGTGAGCAGTTCTTC; CDR3: CASSVGASGGAGEQFF; D: TRBD2; J: TRBJ2-1; V: TRBV9
DNA: TGTGCCAGCAGCCCAGGGGCAGTGAGCACAGATACGCAGTATTTT; CDR3: CASSPGAVSTDTQYF; D: -; J: TRBJ2-3; V: TRBV5-6
DNA: TGTGCCAGCAGCTTAAGTCCCCAAGAGACCCAGTACTTC; CDR3: CASSLSPQETQYF; D: -; J: TRBJ2-5; V: TRBV7-9
DNA: TGTGCCTCTTTGGGGGTGAACACTGAAGCTTTCTTT; CDR3: CASLGVNTEAFF; D: -; J: TRBJ1-1; V: TRBV7-9
DNA: TGTGCCAGCAGCGTAGGAGTAGGGCGCGGCGAGCAGTACTTC; CDR3: CASSVGVGRGEQYF; D: -; J: TRBJ2-7; V: TRBV9
DNA: TGTGCCAGCAGCTTACCCGTACGCTATGGCGGCTACACCTTC; CDR3: CASSLPVRYGGYTF; D: -; J: TRBJ1-2; V: TRBV7-2
DNA: TGTGCCAGCAGCTTAGGCGGAAGGGGGACAGGCCCCACCAATTCACCCCTCCACTTT; CDR3: CASSLGGRGTGPTNSPLHF; D: TRBD1; J: TRBJ1-6; V: TRBV7-2
DNA: TGTGCCAGCAGTTTGGAGGCTACGAATCAGCCCCAGCATTTT; CDR3: CASSLEATNQPQHF; D: -; J: TRBJ1-5; V: TRBV27
DNA: TGTGCCAGCAGTTGGGGACGTGGGACCAACGTCCTGACTTTC; CDR3: CASSWGRGTNVLTF; D: -; J: TRBJ2-6; V: TRBV6-5
DNA: TGTGCCAGCAGCCGAGGGCGAGATACGCAGTATTTT; CDR3: CASSRGRDTQYF; D: -; J: TRBJ2-3; V: TRBV5-4
DNA: TGTGCCAGTAGCATCTCCCTTTCCGGGAGCTATGGCTACACCTTC; CDR3: CASSISLSGSYGYTF; D: -; J: TRBJ1-2; V: TRBV19
DNA: TGTGCCAGCAGAGTAGGTGGGAGGGTAAATCAGCCCCAGCATTTT; CDR3: CASRVGGRVNQPQHF; D: -; J: TRBJ1-5; V: TRBV28
DNA: TGTGCCAGCAGTCTCACAGGTCCCGGGGAGCTGTTTTTT; CDR3: CASSLTGPGELFF; D: -; J: TRBJ2-2; V: TRBV5-5
DNA: TGTGCCAGCAGCCAAACAGGGGGTCAGCCCCAGCATTTT; CDR3: CASSQTGGQPQHF; D: TRBD1; J: TRBJ1-5; V: TRBV14
DNA: TGTGCCAGCAGCCAAGACAGGGGACGAGAGACCCAGTACTTC; CDR3: CASSQDRGRETQYF; D: -; J: TRBJ2-5; V: TRBV4-2
DNA: TGTGCCAGTATCCCACAGGGTCCCCTTCAGCCCCAGCATTTT; CDR3: CASIPQGPLQPQHF; D: -; J: TRBJ1-5; V: TRBV19
DNA: TGTGCCAGCACATACGGACAGCAGGGCAATCAGCCCCAGCATTTT; CDR3: CASTYGQQGNQPQHF; D: -; J: TRBJ1-5; V: TRBV2
DNA: TGTGCCACTGCGGACAGGTTTAATGAAAAACTGTTTTTT; CDR3: CATADRFNEKLFF; D: TRBD1; J: TRBJ1-4; V: TRBV19
DNA: TGCAGTGTTCACGCTGAAGCTTTCTTT; CDR3: CSVHAEAFF; D: -; J: TRBJ1-1; V: TRBV20-1
DNA: TGTGCCTGGAGCCTCGGGTCCCTGGGTGAGCAGTTCTTC; CDR3: CAWSLGSLGEQFF; D: -; J: TRBJ2-1; V: TRBV30
DNA: TGTGCCAGCAGCCAAGACGGAAGTGTAGTCCGGGAGACCCAGTACTTC; CDR3: CASSQDGSVVRETQYF; D: -; J: TRBJ2-5; V: TRBV14
DNA: TGTGCCAGCAGCTCCGGTGGGACAGTGATCTACGAGCAGTACTTC; CDR3: CASSSGGTVIYEQYF; D: TRBD1; J: TRBJ2-7; V: TRBV5-8
DNA: TGTGCCAGCAGCGCAAAGGGGCCCTACGAGCAGTACTTC; CDR3: CASSAKGPYEQYF; D: -; J: TRBJ2-7; V: TRBV7-2
DNA: TGTGCCAGCAGCGCGAAAGAGACCCAGTACTTC; CDR3: CASSAKETQYF; D: -; J: TRBJ2-5; V: TRBV7-2
DNA: TGCGCCAGCAGCTTCCTATCACCGGGACTAGCGGGGGCTTACAATGAGCAGTTCTTC; CDR3: CASSFLSPGLAGAYNEQFF; D: TRBD2; J: TRBJ2-1; V: TRBV5-1
DNA: TGTGCCAGCAGTTCTCAACGTCAGAAGAACACTGAAGCTTTCTTT; CDR3: CASSSQRQKNTEAFF; D: -; J: TRBJ1-1; V: TRBV27
DNA: TGCGCCAGCACCCTGACTAGCGAGGGCACAGATACGCAGTATTTT; CDR3: CASTLTSEGTDTQYF; D: TRBD2; J: TRBJ2-3; V: TRBV5-1
DNA: TGTGCCAGCAGCTCGCCGGGACAGGGCGCTGAGACCCAGTACTTC; CDR3: CASSSPGQGAETQYF; D: TRBD1; J: TRBJ2-5; V: TRBV5-6